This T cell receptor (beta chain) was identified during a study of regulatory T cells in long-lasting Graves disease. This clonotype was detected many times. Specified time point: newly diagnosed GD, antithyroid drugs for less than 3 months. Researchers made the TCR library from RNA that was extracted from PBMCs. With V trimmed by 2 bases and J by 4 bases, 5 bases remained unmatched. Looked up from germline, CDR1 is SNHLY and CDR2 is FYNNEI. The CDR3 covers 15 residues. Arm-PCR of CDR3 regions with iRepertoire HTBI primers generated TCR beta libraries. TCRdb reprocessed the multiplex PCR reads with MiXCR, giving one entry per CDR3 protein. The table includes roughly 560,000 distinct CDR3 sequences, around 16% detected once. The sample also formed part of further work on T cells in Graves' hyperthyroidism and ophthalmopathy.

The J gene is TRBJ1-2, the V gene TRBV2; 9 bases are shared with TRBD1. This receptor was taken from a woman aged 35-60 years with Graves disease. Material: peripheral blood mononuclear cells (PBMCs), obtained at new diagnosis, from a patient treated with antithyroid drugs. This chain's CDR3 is CASSEKGQGGYGYTF. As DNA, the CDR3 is TGTGCCAGCAGTGAAAAGGGACAGGGCGGCTATGGCTACACCTTC.